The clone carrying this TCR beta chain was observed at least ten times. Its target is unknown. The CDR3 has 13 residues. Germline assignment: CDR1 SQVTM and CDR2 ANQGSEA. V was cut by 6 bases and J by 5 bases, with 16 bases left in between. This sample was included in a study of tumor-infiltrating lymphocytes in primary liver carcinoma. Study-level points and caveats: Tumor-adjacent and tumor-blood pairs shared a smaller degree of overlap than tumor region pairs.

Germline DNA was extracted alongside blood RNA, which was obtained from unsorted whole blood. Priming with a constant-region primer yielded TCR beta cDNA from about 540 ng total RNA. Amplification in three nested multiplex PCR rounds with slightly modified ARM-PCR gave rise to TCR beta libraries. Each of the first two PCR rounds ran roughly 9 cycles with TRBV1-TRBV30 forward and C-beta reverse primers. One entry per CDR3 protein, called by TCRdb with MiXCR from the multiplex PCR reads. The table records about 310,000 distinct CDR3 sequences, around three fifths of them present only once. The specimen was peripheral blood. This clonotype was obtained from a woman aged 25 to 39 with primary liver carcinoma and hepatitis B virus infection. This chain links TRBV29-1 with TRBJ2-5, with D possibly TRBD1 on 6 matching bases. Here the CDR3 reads CSVGAGVDETQYF. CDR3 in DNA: TGCAGCGTGGGGGCAGGGGTAGACGAGACCCAGTACTTC.